A selection of T cell receptor beta chains follows, all from one sample in a study of read filtering for tumor transcriptome and immune sequencing. TCRdb analysed the reads with MiXCR anew, one entry per CDR3 protein. The repertoire holds roughly 69,000 distinct CDR3 sequences, with more than 11% as singletons. The source material was a population of CD138-negative cells sorted from bone marrow. These receptors came from a donor at least 40 years old with multiple myeloma. CDR3s include the opening cysteine and the closing phenylalanine or tryptophan. Each record gives: V gene, J gene, D gene, clone size, CDR3 protein, CDR3 DNA. D genes are given only for firm matches. Size values are once, few and many counts, or a class for expanded clones, and some rows have none.

TRBV6-6	TRBJ2-3	.	many	CASSYDTDTQYF	TGTGCCAGCAGTTACGACACAGATACGCAGTATTTT
TRBV5-1	TRBJ1-1	TRBD1	many	CASSLDTGANTEAFF	TGCGCCAGCAGCTTAGATACAGGGGCGAACACTGAAGCTTTCTTT
TRBV6-2/TRBV6-3	TRBJ2-1	.	many	CASSLRLDYNNEQFF	TGTGCCAGCAGCCTGCGTCTGGACTACAACAATGAGCAGTTCTTC
TRBV4-3	TRBJ2-3	.	many	CASSQLGLGLTDTQCF	TGCGCCAGCAGCCAACTTGGGTTAGGACTCACAGATACGCAGTGTTTT
TRBV20-1	TRBJ2-5	TRBD2	many	CSDQGTSGQETQYF	TGCAGTGATCAAGGGACTAGCGGGCAAGAGACCCAGTACTTC
TRBV5-1	TRBJ1-1	.	many	CASRKWWGRGETEAFF	TGCGCCAGCAGGAAATGGTGGGGAAGAGGAGAGACTGAAGCTTTCTTT
TRBV12-5	TRBJ2-7	TRBD1	many	CASAPTGGFYEQYF	TGTGCTAGTGCCCCAACAGGGGGCTTCTACGAGCAGTACTTC
TRBV7-2	TRBJ2-2	.	many	CASSSREGGPSGELFF	TGTGCCAGCAGCTCACGGGAAGGCGGACCGTCCGGGGAGCTGTTTTTT
TRBV5-6	TRBJ1-2	TRBD1	few	CASSLPGQGVFGYTF	TGTGCCAGCAGCCTACCGGGACAGGGCGTTTTTGGCTACACCTTC
TRBV5-4	TRBJ2-1	.	.	CASSLDSSGYNEQFF	TGTGCCAGCAGCTTGGACTCATCAGGGTACAATGAGCAGTTCTTC
TRBV14	TRBJ2-5	.	.	CASSQTRGWETQYF	TGTGCCAGCAGCCAAACTAGAGGGTGGGAGACCCAGTACTTC
TRBV7-8	TRBJ2-2	.	.	CASRRTGELFF	TGTGCCAGTCGGCGGACCGGGGAGCTGTTTTTT
TRBV20-1	TRBJ2-2	.	few	CSARDWKNTGELFF	TGCAGTGCTAGAGATTGGAAGAACACCGGGGAGCTGTTTTTT
TRBV5-6	TRBJ1-6	.	many	CASSSGTRYNSPLHF	TGTGCCAGCAGCTCCGGGACGAGATATAATTCACCCCTCCACTTT
TRBV29-1	TRBJ2-5	TRBD2	many	CSVEGLAGGPFETQYF	TGCAGCGTTGAGGGACTAGCGGGAGGGCCTTTTGAGACCCAGTACTTC
TRBV10-3	TRBJ2-7	TRBD2	many	CAISGLAGTSEQYF	TGTGCCATCAGTGGTCTAGCGGGAACCTCCGAGCAGTACTTC
TRBV21-1	TRBJ2-3	.	many	CASSNGSSTDTQYF	TGTGCCAGCAGCAATGGTAGCTCCACAGATACGCAGTATTTT
TRBV9	TRBJ2-3	.	many	CASSADRDTQYF	TGTGCCAGCAGCGCCGATCGGGATACGCAGTATTTT
TRBV20-1	TRBJ1-2	TRBD1	few	CSARDWDREYGYAF	TGCAGTGCTAGAGATTGGGACAGGGAGTATGGCTACGCCTTC
TRBV28	TRBJ2-7	.	many	CASSSLTKGNEQYF	TGTGCCAGCAGTTCGTTGACTAAGGGGAACGAGCAGTACTTC
TRBV10-3	TRBJ2-6	TRBD1	many	CAISPQGAGANVLTF	TGTGCCATCAGCCCCCAGGGGGCTGGGGCCAACGTCCTGACTTTC
TRBV12-3/TRBV12-4	TRBJ2-7	TRBD1	many	CASSSGQGAREQYF	TGTGCCAGCAGTTCCGGACAGGGGGCGCGGGAGCAGTACTTC
TRBV29-1	TRBJ1-2	.	.	CSVEYRLNYGYTF	TGCAGCGTTGAGTACAGGCTGAACTATGGCTACACCTTC
TRBV29-1	TRBJ2-7	TRBD1	many	CSVLTPLSGTGFSYEQYF	TGCAGCGTCTTAACCCCCCTTTCCGGGACAGGTTTTAGCTACGAGCAGTACTTC
TRBV20-1	TRBJ2-3	.	few	CSASPGTLTQYF	TGCAGTGCTAGTCCAGGGACATTAACGCAGTATTTT
TRBV30	TRBJ2-1	.	.	CAWSVTRGTEQLF	TGTGCCTGGAGTGTAACCAGGGGGACTGAGCAGCTCTTC
TRBV6-1	TRBJ2-3	TRBD2	many	CASTGTSGRSSPQYF	TGTGCCAGCACCGGGACTAGCGGGCGATCAAGTCCACAGTATTTT
TRBV6-6	TRBJ1-3	.	few	CASRQGEPGNTIYF	TGTGCCAGCAGGCAGGGTGAGCCTGGAAACACCATATATTTT
TRBV29-1	TRBJ2-3	TRBD1	few	CSGVSPLRLQGSDTQYF	TGCAGCGGCGTTTCTCCCTTGAGGCTACAGGGGTCGGATACGCAGTATTTT
TRBV30	TRBJ2-5	.	.	CAWSVGRDYLQETQYF	TGTGCCTGGAGTGTAGGACGGGATTACCTACAAGAGACCCAGTACTTC
TRBV7-8	TRBJ2-7	.	few	CANSLVGSSGYEQYF	TGTGCCAACAGCTTAGTTGGCTCCTCAGGCTACGAGCAGTACTTC
TRBV12-3/TRBV12-4	TRBJ2-7	.	many	CASSFKRRTGREQYF	TGTGCCAGCAGTTTTAAGCGTCGAACCGGGCGCGAGCAGTACTTC
TRBV7-2	TRBJ1-5	.	.	CASSAWTVSNQPQHF	TGTGCCAGCAGCGCTTGGACAGTAAGCAATCAGCCCCAGCATTTT
TRBV2	TRBJ2-1	.	many	CASSEPEPGLRQFF	TGTGCCAGCAGTGAACCGGAACCCGGACTGAGGCAGTTCTTC
TRBV14	TRBJ2-7	.	many	CASSQDIGSYEQYF	TGTGCCAGCAGTCAGGACATTGGGAGCTACGAGCAGTACTTC